These 8 T cell receptor beta chains were sequenced from one sample in a study of vaccination effects on CD4 cells after COVID-19 (dated by TCRdb to between 2021 and 2022). Libraries came from the immunoSEQ multiplex PCR assay. Not all clones reach the TCRdb copy of this immuneACCESS table, which keeps in-frame sequences only. Checked studies attribute under half of the gap to unresolved V genes and leave the rest unexplained. The sample table holds tens of thousands of clones, of which 60% to 80% were seen once. Over 3.5% of the sample goes to the ten largest clones. No cognate antigen is known for these TCRs. To identify antigen-specific CD4+ T cell clonotypes by their expansion, the ViraFEST assay first stimulated PBMC with viral peptide pools and then applied TCR sequencing. After less than 13 days of culture, CD4+ T cells were isolated with the EasySep CD4+ T cell isolation kit. Negative nucleocapsid antibody results before and after vaccination confirmed that the healthy vaccine recipients had no prior SARS-CoV-2 infection.

This material consisted of CD4+ T cells from PBMCs cultured with HCoV-OC43 spike peptides, taken before COVID-19 vaccination. Taken with the paper, the label for cell subset or site translates to: HCoV-OC43 spike overlapping peptide pool stimulation. All receptors derive from a human donor who received a COVID-19 vaccine.

The chain couples TRBV5-1 to TRBJ2-5; 7 positions agree with TRBD1. The trim removed 4 bases at V and 2 bases at J, leaving 5 bases unmatched. The germline V gene encodes CDR1 SGHRS and CDR2 YFSETQ. The CDR3 contains 14 residues. In nucleotides, the CDR3 is TGCGCCAGCAGCCGCGACAGGGTACAAGAGACCCAGTACTTC. Its protein product is CASSRDRVQETQYF.

The V gene is TRBV9, the J gene TRBJ2-3; D is undetermined. The germline CDR1 and CDR2 sequences are SGDLS and YYNGEE. Trimming cost V 0 bases and J 2 bases, with 13 bases left between them. The CDR3 consists of 16 residues. The CDR3 DNA reads as TGTGCCAGCAGCGTAGGTTCGGGCCTTTTCACAGATACGCAGTATTTT. Encoded protein: CASSVGSGLFTDTQYF.

In DNA form, the CDR3 reads TGTGCCATAGGGGGGAATGATCAGCCCCAGCATTTT. It translates to CAIGGNDQPQHF. The gene calls are TRBV19 and TRBJ1-5; D may be TRBD1 (6 bases). This CDR3 spans 12 amino acids. Trimming shortened V by 10 bases and J by 5 bases, and 12 bases separated the two germline ends. CDR1 is LNHDA, CDR2 SQIVND, per germline (reference sequence).

The V call is TRBV29-1, the J call TRBJ2-3, with 12 bases that match TRBD2. V lost 6 bases and J lost 6; bases outside the gene matches: 4. Germline V gene lookup returns CDR1 SQVTM and CDR2 ANQGSEA. CDR3 size: 13 residues. DNA of the CDR3: TGCAGCGTGCTAGCGGGGGGGCTTGATACGCAGTATTTT. It yields the protein CSVLAGGLDTQYF.

V gene TRBV2 combines with J gene TRBJ2-5; D call uncertain. Germline CDR1 is SNHLY and CDR2 is FYNNEI. The CDR3 sequence is 11 residues long. Trimming removed 8 bases from V and 0 bases from J, with 4 bases in between. The CDR3 region is CASRYQETQYF. The CDR3 coding sequence is TGTGCCAGCCGGTACCAAGAGACCCAGTACTTC. The whole variable domain, filled in from reference TRBV2 and TRBJ2-5, reads EPEVTQTPSHQVTQMGQEVILRCVPISNHLYFYWYRQILGQKVEFLVSFYNNEISEKSEIFDDQFSVERPDGSNFTLKIRSTKLEDSAMYFCASRYQETQYFGPGTRLLVL.

V usage is TRBV6-6 and J usage is TRBJ2-5; perhaps TRBD1 as D (6 bases). The length of the CDR3 is 14 residues. Germline V gene lookup returns CDR1 MNHNY and CDR2 SVGAGI (reference sequence). V was trimmed by 2 bases and J by 1 base, leaving 8 bases between them. The CDR3 protein is CASSYNRAQETQYF. The CDR3 DNA reads as TGTGCCAGCAGTTACAACAGGGCCCAAGAGACCCAGTACTTC.

This chain uses TRBV7-2 with TRBJ2-5, with TRBD2 matching 7 bases. From germline, CDR1 is SGHTA and CDR2 FQGNSA. The CDR3 consists of 14 residues. Trimming removed 3 bases from V and 4 bases from J; junction bases left unmatched: 5. This CDR3 reads CASSFGGLGETQYF. In DNA form, the CDR3 reads TGTGCCAGCAGCTTCGGAGGACTAGGAGAGACCCAGTACTTC.

The chain uses TRBV5-1 and TRBJ1-4; D is possibly TRBD1 (6 bases). V lost 4 bases and J 8 bases, leaving 15 bases between the germline ends. The CDR3 contains 14 residues. The germline V gene encodes CDR1 SGHRS and CDR2 YFSETQ. The CDR3 loop is CASSGGQGLEKLFF. CDR3 DNA: TGCGCCAGCAGCGGTGGGCAGGGGTTGGAAAAACTGTTTTTT.